The 22 T cell receptor beta chains given below trace back to one sample, sequenced in a study of T cell clonotyping in hematopoietic cell transplantation. Here immunoSEQ multiplex PCR was the method, and the copy in TCRdb shows in-frame clones only, minus some. The table has 1,500 to 2,500 clones, around 94% seen once. This specimen consisted of peripheral blood mononuclear cells, obtained 30 days after allogeneic stem cell transplant. These receptors were taken from a female patient in her 50s who had an allogeneic stem cell transplant from a related donor, so the T cells may come from the graft donor. Some clones in this sample may be carry-over from other donors' samples.

This clone was observed a handful of times. This sequence joins TRBV30 and TRBJ1-3; no clear D. Germline V gene data show CDR1 as GTSNPN and CDR2 as SVGIG (reference sequence). This CDR3 has 11 amino acids. Trimming stripped 3 bases from V and 4 bases from J, with 4 bases between. This CDR3 reads CAWSWGNTIYF. CDR3 nucleotide sequence: TGTGCCTGGAGCTGGGGAAACACCATATATTTT.

The V and J genes are TRBV7-9 and TRBJ2-7; a possible D gene is TRBD2 (6 bases). The V end was cut by 8 bases, the J end by 3 bases, with 17 bases between. Germline-derived CDR1 and CDR2 are SEHNR and FQNEAQ (reference sequence). CDR3 length: 14 amino acids. This chain's CDR3 is CASQRSSGNYEQYF. The CDR3 DNA sequence: TGTGCCAGCCAACGTAGTAGCGGAAACTACGAGCAGTACTTC.

This clone was seen just once. Sequence at one end of the junction differs from germline and may be a read error. The chain has TRBV5-1 and TRBJ2-1; 7 bases align to TRBD1. CDR3 length: 14 residues. Germline V gene lookup returns CDR1 SGHRS and CDR2 YFSETQ. In nucleotides, the CDR3 is TGCGCCAGCAGCCCGGGACAGTCCTTCAATGAGCAGTTCTTC. This translates into CASSPGQSFNEQFF.

This sequence joins TRBV4-2 and TRBJ2-7, with D unresolved. V lost 1 base, J lost 3 bases, and 13 bases lay in between. This CDR3 is 15 amino acids long. Germline V CDR1 and CDR2: LGHNA, YNFKEQ. The CDR3 bases are TGTGCCAGCAGCCAAGGGCAGGAAACTATCTACGAGCAGTACTTC. Translating it yields CASSQGQETIYEQYF.

This chain uses TRBV5-1 with TRBJ2-7; a possible D gene is TRBD2 (5 bases). The V gene's germline CDR1 is SGHRS and CDR2 YFSETQ. The CDR3 loop spans 13 amino acids. With 1 base removed from V and 3 bases from J, the gap between germline ends came to 8 bases. CDR3 sequence reads: CASSLLGVYEQYF. CDR3 in DNA: TGCGCCAGCAGCTTGCTGGGAGTCTACGAGCAGTACTTC.

The rearrangement uses TRBV10-2 and TRBJ2-1; 9 bases match TRBD2. V gave up 6 bases and J gave up 4 bases; unmatched junction bases: 10. CDR3 length: 16 residues. In germline, CDR1 is WSHSY, CDR2 SAAADI. CDR3: CASSPPGLAPYNEQFF. Here the CDR3 DNA reads TGCGCCAGCAGCCCCCCGGGACTAGCTCCTTACAATGAGCAGTTCTTC.

Written as DNA, the CDR3 is TGTGCCAGCTCGTTTAGCTCTACCTCCTACGAGCAGTACTTC. It is translated as CASSFSSTSYEQYF. The V and J genes are TRBV18 and TRBJ2-7; D call uncertain. Trimming cost V 6 bases and J 0 bases, with 12 bases left between them. The germline CDR1 and CDR2 sequences are KGHSH and LQKENI. There are 14 residues in the CDR3.

J is TRBJ2-7 and V is TRBV2, with D possibly being TRBD1 (6 bases). The germline CDR1 and CDR2 sequences are SNHLY and FYNNEI. The CDR3 spans 13 residues. Between the trimmed V and J ends, which lost 7 bases and 4 bases, there was a span of 14 bases. CDR3 sequence (DNA): TGTGCCAGCAATCCCCAGACAGGTTACGAGCAGTACTTC. It specifies CASNPQTGYEQYF.

This chain links TRBV13 with TRBJ1-5; no reliable D call. V was clipped by 4 bases and J by 5 bases, with 6 bases between them. The CDR3 is 12 residues long. The germline V gene has CDR1 PRHDT and CDR2 FYEKMQ (reference sequence). The CDR3 here is CASSSRDQPQHF. CDR3 nucleotides: TGTGCCAGCAGCTCACGAGATCAGCCCCAGCATTTT.

The chain employs TRBV2 and TRBJ2-7, with D perhaps TRBD1 or TRBD2 (5 bases each). The V and J ends lost 6 bases and 0 bases respectively, with 15 bases between them. Germline values: CDR1 SNHLY, CDR2 FYNNEI. CDR3 length: 15 amino acids. The CDR3 is CASRVGTASSYEQYF. As DNA, the CDR3 is TGTGCCAGCAGGGTCGGGACGGCGAGCTCCTACGAGCAGTACTTC.

The chain combines TRBV5-1 with TRBJ2-1; TRBD2 matches 7 bases. This CDR3 is 16 amino acids long. J lost 4 bases, V lost 4 bases, and 11 bases had no gene match. Germline V gives CDR1 SGHRS, CDR2 YFSETQ. The CDR3 is CASSLGGLAAYNEQFF. Here the CDR3 DNA reads TGCGCCAGCAGCCTAGGCGGCCTAGCGGCGTACAATGAGCAGTTCTTC.

The V and J genes are TRBV5-1 and TRBJ2-1; 7 nucleotides agree with TRBD2. After removal of 0 bases from V and 4 bases from J, the junction contained 4 bases not matched to a gene. This CDR3 is 15 amino acids long. Per germline, CDR1 SGHRS and CDR2 YFSETQ. CDR3: CASSLEGGPYNEQFF. CDR3 DNA: TGCGCCAGCAGCTTGGAGGGAGGGCCATACAATGAGCAGTTCTTC.

This chain links TRBV4-1 with TRBJ2-7; tentative D call: TRBD1 (5 bases). Germline V gives CDR1 MGHRA, CDR2 YSYEKL. This CDR3 has 15 residues. Trimming took 6 bases from V and 4 from J, leaving 19 bases between them. The chain's CDR3 is CASSPGAGFRYEQYF. In nucleotides, the CDR3 is TGCGCCAGCAGTCCAGGTGCAGGGTTCAGATACGAGCAGTACTTC.

In this sample, this clone is hyperexpanded. J is TRBJ2-1 and V is TRBV13; 8 bases are a match to TRBD2. The CDR3 sequence is 15 residues long. CDR1 and CDR2 from the germline V gene are PRHDT and FYEKMQ (reference sequence). The V gene end was trimmed by 5 bases and the J gene end by 12 bases; junction bases not matched to a gene: 15. CDR3 coding DNA: TGTGCCAGCAGCGACCTAGCGGGTATGCTCGGTCGGCAGTTCTTC. Its translation is CASSDLAGMLGRQFF.

V gene TRBV27 combines with J gene TRBJ2-5; D possibly matches TRBD1 or TRBD2 (5 bases each). The ends were cut back, 5 bases at V and 5 bases at J, with 18 bases in the middle. There are 15 residues in the CDR3. Germline-derived CDR1 and CDR2 are MNHEY and SMNVEV (reference sequence). CDR3 residues: CASSPHGWGMETQYF. The CDR3 DNA is TGTGCCAGCAGTCCCCATGGCTGGGGGATGGAGACCCAGTACTTC.

This clone was detected a few times. This sequence joins TRBV7-2 and TRBJ1-2; 10 bases map to TRBD1. The CDR3 has 15 residues. The V gene end was trimmed by 5 bases and the J gene end by 6 bases; junction bases not matched to a gene: 9. From germline, CDR1 is SGHTA and CDR2 FQGNSA. CDR3 region: CASSPDRGRENGYTF. CDR3 nucleotide sequence: TGTGCCAGCAGCCCAGACAGGGGGCGGGAGAATGGCTACACCTTC.

The chain links TRBV13 to TRBJ2-1; D gene unclear. Germline V lookup: CDR1 PRHDT, CDR2 FYEKMQ (reference sequence). This CDR3 contains 17 residues. V shed 5 bases and J shed 2 bases, with 19 bases lying between them. The CDR3 region has the DNA TGTGCCAGCAGCCTGGGCTGGTTTGGGAAGACCTACAATGAGCAGTTCTTC. Its protein product is CASSLGWFGKTYNEQFF.

This clone has just one count. V is TRBV5-1 and J is TRBJ1-4; D unclear. Germline assignment: CDR1 SGHRS and CDR2 YFSETQ. Between the trimmed V and J ends, which lost 4 bases and 4 bases, there was a span of 11 bases. The CDR3 spans 14 residues. The CDR3 region is CASSGGSGNEKLFF. The CDR3 DNA reads TGCGCCAGCAGCGGCGGGTCGGGTAATGAAAAACTGTTTTTT.

The genes are TRBV2 and TRBJ1-2; 9 nucleotides line up with TRBD1. In germline, CDR1 is SNHLY, CDR2 FYNNEI. V was clipped by 6 bases and J by 7 bases; unmatched bases: 9. CDR3 length: 14 residues. The CDR3 is CASSRDRDGAGYTF. The CDR3 DNA reads as TGTGCCAGCAGCCGGGACAGGGACGGAGCTGGCTACACCTTC.

This chain joins TRBV5-8 and TRBJ2-7; no firm D call. V lost 0 bases and J 3 bases, leaving 10 bases between the germline ends. CDR3 size: 14 residues. Germline-derived CDR1 and CDR2 are SGHTS and YDEGEE. The CDR3 loop reads CASSLGWAYYEQYF. The DNA for the CDR3 is TGTGCCAGCAGCTTGGGGTGGGCCTACTACGAGCAGTACTTC.

The V gene is TRBV19, the J gene TRBJ2-7, with unresolved D. This CDR3 comprises 12 residues. Germline assignment: CDR1 LNHDA and CDR2 SQIVND (reference sequence). Between the trimmed V and J ends, which lost 2 bases and 3 bases, there was a span of 5 bases. The CDR3 sequence is CASSISGYEQYF. For the CDR3, the DNA is TGTGCCAGTAGTATATCGGGCTACGAGCAGTACTTC.

J is TRBJ2-7 and V is TRBV30; 7 nucleotides line up with TRBD2. After removal of 2 bases from V and 6 bases from J, the junction contained 1 base not matched to a gene. Germline V gene lookup returns CDR1 GTSNPN and CDR2 SVGIG (reference sequence). There are 11 residues in the CDR3. The CDR3 reads CAWSRGVEQYF. CDR3 sequence (DNA): TGTGCCTGGAGTCGGGGGGTCGAGCAGTACTTC.